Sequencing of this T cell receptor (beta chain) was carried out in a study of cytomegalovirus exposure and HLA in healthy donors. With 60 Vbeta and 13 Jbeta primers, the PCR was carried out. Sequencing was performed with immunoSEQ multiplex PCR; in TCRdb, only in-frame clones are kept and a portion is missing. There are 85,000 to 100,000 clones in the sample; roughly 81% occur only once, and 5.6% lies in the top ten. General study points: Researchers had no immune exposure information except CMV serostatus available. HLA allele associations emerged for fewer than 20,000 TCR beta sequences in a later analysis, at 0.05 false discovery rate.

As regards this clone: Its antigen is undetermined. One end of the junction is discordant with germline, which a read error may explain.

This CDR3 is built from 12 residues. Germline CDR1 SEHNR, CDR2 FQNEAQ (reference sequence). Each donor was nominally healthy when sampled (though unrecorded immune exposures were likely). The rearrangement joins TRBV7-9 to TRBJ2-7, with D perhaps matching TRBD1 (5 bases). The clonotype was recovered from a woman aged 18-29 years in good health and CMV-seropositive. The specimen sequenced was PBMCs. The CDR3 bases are TGTTCCAGCAGCCGACCCAGGGACGAGCAGTACTTC. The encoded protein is CSSSRPRDEQYF.